This TCR beta chain was sequenced for a study of control samples from healthy donors and cancer patients. Notes on this clone: An end of the junction differs from the germline gene, which may be a read error.

Using immunoSEQ multiplex PCR, the repertoire was profiled, and TCRdb retains in-frame clones only, with some absent. The sample lists roughly 370,000 clones; about 93% were seen once. The CDR3 is 16 residues long. In germline, CDR1 is MDHEN, CDR2 SYDVKM. This TCR came from a man aged 35 to 55 with head and neck cancer. Sequencing used PBMCs. This sequence joins TRBV28 and TRBJ2-2, with D perhaps matching TRBD2 (6 bases). DNA for the CDR3: TGTGCCAGCAGCTCCCTGGGGGGTTCGAAAACCGGGGAGCTGTTTTTT. Encoded protein: CASSSLGGSKTGELFF.